The 28 T cell receptor beta chains listed next were all sequenced from one sample in a study of T cells in Graves' hyperthyroidism and ophthalmopathy. From RNA transcripts, TCR beta CDR3 regions were amplified. A first-round RT-PCR of the TCR CDR3 used the HTBI primer set. TCRdb independently ran MiXCR on the multiplex PCR reads; one entry per CDR3 protein. Of about 200,000 distinct CDR3 sequences listed, 18% are singletons. The sample comprised blood. The receptor source for this set is a man aged 40-49 years with Graves' hyperthyroidism.

This clonotype appeared a few times. The chain has TRBV19 and TRBJ2-2; the match to TRBD1 covers 7 bases. Germline V CDR1 and CDR2: LNHDA, SQIVND (reference sequence). This CDR3 region has 16 residues. With V trimmed by 1 base and J by 0 bases, 2 bases remained unmatched. The CDR3, as DNA: TGTGCCAGTAGTATAGGGGACAGCGCGAACACCGGGGAGCTGTTTTTT. It translates to CASSIGDSANTGELFF.

This clonotype was recorded a few times. The genes are TRBV7-9 and TRBJ2-5, with a possible D match to TRBD2 (6 bases). The CDR3 has 15 residues. The germline gives CDR1 SEHNR, CDR2 FQNEAQ (reference sequence). Trimming took off 4 bases at V and 5 bases at J, with 17 bases between the two ends. CDR3 nucleotides: TGTGCCAGCAGCTCGTTTGGGGGTCGGGGGGAGACCCAGTACTTC. Translating gives CASSSFGGRGETQYF.

This clonotype was recorded at least ten times. The genes are TRBV5-6 and TRBJ1-2, with D unclear. Trimming shortened V by 0 bases and J by 4 bases, and 10 bases separated the two germline ends. CDR1 is SGHDT and CDR2 is YYEEEE in the germline V gene. CDR3 size: 14 residues. CDR3 protein: CASSLVAGPYGYTF. In nucleotides, the CDR3 is TGTGCCAGCAGCTTGGTGGCAGGCCCCTATGGCTACACCTTC.

This clonotype was detected ten times or more. The junction differs from germline at one of its ends, possibly a read error. This rearrangement joins TRBV7-7 to TRBJ1-3; D is uncertain. CDR3 length: 13 amino acids. Germline CDR1 reads SSHAT; CDR2 reads FNYEAQ (reference sequence). CDR3 residues: CASSLDVGHTIYF. For the CDR3, the DNA is TGTGCTAGCAGCTTAGACGTCGGACACACCATATATTTT.

The chain couples TRBV15 to TRBJ2-5; 9 bases are a match to TRBD1. The CDR3 is 17 residues long. The germline V gene has CDR1 LNHNV and CDR2 YYDKDF (reference sequence). Germline trimming cut 0 bases from V and 0 bases from J; bases unmatched to any gene: 5. This CDR3 is CATSRDLGTGHQETQYF. CDR3 sequence (DNA): TGTGCCACCAGCAGAGATCTCGGGACAGGGCACCAAGAGACCCAGTACTTC.

Of note for this clonotype: A read error may produce the germline difference seen at one junction end. The chain recombines TRBV7-3 with TRBJ2-7; 9 bases map to TRBD1. The CDR3 has 15 amino acids. Per germline, CDR1 SGHTA and CDR2 FQGTGA. The CDR3 spells CAGSLKGTGPYEQYF. The CDR3 coding sequence is TGTGCCGGCAGCTTAAAGGGGACAGGGCCCTACGAGCAGTACTTC.

This chain links TRBV9 with TRBJ2-1; no definite D call. Trimming removed 0 bases at V and 5 bases at J, with 6 bases between. This CDR3 spans 13 amino acids. Per the germline V gene, CDR1 is SGDLS and CDR2 is YYNGEE. The CDR3 region is CASSVGLNNEQFF. The CDR3 DNA is TGTGCCAGCAGCGTAGGACTGAACAATGAGCAGTTCTTC.

This sequence joins TRBV7-3 and TRBJ2-6, with TRBD1 as a possible D gene (6 bases). This CDR3 region has 17 residues. The germline V gene encodes CDR1 SGHTA and CDR2 FQGTGA. Trimming shortened V by 5 bases and J by 0 bases, and 14 bases separated the two germline ends. CDR3 in amino acids: CASSPGTPISGANVLTF. CDR3 sequence (DNA): TGTGCCAGCAGCCCCGGGACACCTATCTCTGGGGCCAACGTCCTGACTTTC.

This clonotype was found a few times. The chain combines TRBV15 with TRBJ2-7; either TRBD1 or TRBD2 may fit D (5 bases each). This CDR3 has 14 amino acids. V shed 3 bases and J shed 3 bases, with 12 bases lying between them. In germline, CDR1 is LNHNV, CDR2 YYDKDF (reference sequence). The CDR3 loop reads CATSSTGTYYEQYF. CDR3 nucleotide sequence: TGTGCCACCAGCAGCACCGGGACCTACTACGAGCAGTACTTC.

This clonotype occurred many times. The V gene is TRBV12-3 or TRBV12-4, the J gene TRBJ1-5; D unresolved. Trimming took 6 bases from V and 4 from J, leaving 10 bases between them. This CDR3 is built from 13 residues. CDR3: CASRRPGNQPQHF. The CDR3 DNA sequence: TGTGCCAGCAGAAGACCGGGGAATCAGCCCCAGCATTTT.

This clonotype appeared many times. The rearrangement links TRBV11-2 to TRBJ2-1; 7 bases are a match to TRBD2. The germline V gene encodes CDR1 SGHAT and CDR2 FQNNGV. The length of the CDR3 is 15 residues. The junction had 10 bases not matched to a gene; V was cut back by 4 bases and J by 7 bases. Here the CDR3 reads CASSSRTSGMNEQFF. CDR3 sequence (DNA): TGTGCCAGCAGCTCTAGGACTAGTGGTATGAATGAGCAGTTCTTC.

This clonotype was found many times. The V gene is TRBV7-2, the J gene TRBJ1-5, with D maybe TRBD1 (6 bases). Germline V CDR1 and CDR2: SGHTA, FQGNSA. The CDR3 consists of 15 residues. The V gene lost 1 base and the J gene lost 4 bases, with 11 bases spanning the gap. The CDR3 here is CASSLGRQGNQPQHF. CDR3 nucleotides: TGTGCCAGCAGCTTAGGGCGCCAGGGGAATCAGCCCCAGCATTTT.

This clonotype was detected ten times or more. The chain recombines TRBV29-1 with TRBJ1-4; D not resolved. Germline loops: CDR1 SQVTM, CDR2 ANQGSEA. The CDR3 runs to 11 residues. V was trimmed by 2 bases and J by 8 bases, leaving 6 bases between them. The CDR3, as DNA: TGCAGCGTTGAATCGTCGGAAAAACTGTTTTTT. This translates into CSVESSEKLFF. Full variable domain (missing parts from reference TRBV29-1 and TRBJ1-4): SAVISQKPSRDICQRGTSLTIQCQVDSQVTMMFWYRQQPGQSLTLIATANQGSEATYESGFVIDKFPISRPNLTFSTLTVSNMSPEDSSIYLCSVESSEKLFFGSGTQLSVL.

This clonotype has ten or more counts. CDR3 in amino acids: CATSETGVDQPQHF. The CDR3 coding sequence is TGTGCCACCAGTGAAACAGGGGTAGATCAGCCCCAGCATTTT. The chain couples TRBV24-1 to TRBJ1-5; the match to TRBD1 covers 7 bases. The CDR3 has 14 residues. The junction had 4 bases not matched to a gene; V was cut back by 4 bases and J by 5 bases. CDR1 is KGHDR, CDR2 SFDVKD, per germline.

V gene TRBV7-3 combines with J gene TRBJ2-5; 8 positions match TRBD1. Germline loops: CDR1 SGHTA, CDR2 FQGTGA. The ends lost 4 bases at V and 3 bases at J; junction bases unmatched: 7. There are 15 residues in the CDR3. CDR3 in DNA: TGTGCCAGCAGCTCGCCACAGGGGGATAAAGAGACCCAGTACTTC. Protein product: CASSSPQGDKETQYF.

This chain links TRBV9 with TRBJ1-4, with 12 bases that match TRBD1. The CDR3 is 15 amino acids. Germline lookup yields CDR1 SGDLS and CDR2 YYNGEE. Germline trimming cut 3 bases from V and 7 bases from J; bases unmatched to any gene: 4. The CDR3 bases are TGTGCCAGCAGCGGGCCGGGACAGGGGGCTGAAAAACTGTTTTTT. Protein product: CASSGPGQGAEKLFF.

This clonotype was seen repeatedly, ten times or more. The chain joins TRBV10-3 to TRBJ1-1, with a possible D match to TRBD1 (6 bases). CDR1 is ENHRY, CDR2 SYGVKD, per germline. Deletions cut 2 bases from V and 2 bases from J, with 9 bases between. CDR3 length: 14 amino acids. Here the CDR3 DNA reads TGTGCCATCAGTGAGGGAGGGGGTAACACTGAAGCTTTCTTT. Its translation is CAISEGGGNTEAFF.

The V and J genes are TRBV7-6 and TRBJ2-3; 9 bases line up with TRBD2. J lost 0 bases, V lost 3 bases, and 4 bases had no gene match. CDR3 length: 16 amino acids. CDR1 and CDR2 from the germline V gene are SGHVS and FNYEAQ. CDR3 residues: CASSFRGRASTDTQYF. Written as DNA, the CDR3 is TGTGCCAGCAGCTTCCGCGGGAGGGCTAGCACAGATACGCAGTATTTT.

Only a few counts were recorded for this clonotype. This chain uses TRBV27 with TRBJ2-1; D possibly corresponds to TRBD2 (6 bases). Germline V gene sequence: CDR1 MNHEY, CDR2 SMNVEV (reference sequence). CDR3 length: 11 residues. Trimming removed 5 bases from V and 10 bases from J, with 9 bases in between. The CDR3 reads CASSNGGEQFF. CDR3 sequence (DNA): TGTGCCAGCAGTAATGGAGGGGAGCAGTTCTTC.

Turning to this clonotype: A much bigger clone sits one base away, suggesting this may be a read error. The chain recombines TRBV5-5 with TRBJ2-7, with D possibly being TRBD2 (6 bases). The CDR3 is 12 amino acids. Germline CDR1 reads SGHKS; CDR2 reads YYEKEE (reference sequence). The V and J ends lost 3 bases and 5 bases respectively, with 9 bases between them. In DNA form, the CDR3 reads TGTGCCAGCAGCTGGGGGGACGACGAGCAGTACTTC. Amino acids: CASSWGDDEQYF.

At least ten counts were recorded for this clonotype. The chain couples TRBV7-2 to TRBJ1-2; 8 nucleotides agree with TRBD1. Trimming took 1 base from V and 3 from J; bases not matched to a gene: 7. The CDR3 totals 16 residues. CDR1 is SGHTA and CDR2 is FQGNSA in the germline V gene. The CDR3 spells CASSLEAGGYHYGYTF. In DNA, the CDR3 is TGTGCCAGCAGCTTAGAGGCAGGGGGCTATCACTATGGCTACACCTTC.

The V gene is TRBV5-1, the J gene TRBJ2-5, with TRBD1 matching 10 bases. The J segment lost 8 bases and the V segment lost 4 bases, leaving 20 bases of the junction unmatched. The CDR3 runs to 18 residues. Germline CDR1 is SGHRS and CDR2 is YFSETQ. The CDR3 is CASSPNPTGGLLGGTQYF. CDR3 sequence (DNA): TGCGCCAGCAGCCCAAACCCGACAGGGGGCCTTTTGGGGGGAACCCAGTACTTC.

There are a few counts of this clonotype. A much larger clone differs by one base, so this may be a read error. This rearrangement joins TRBV5-1 to TRBJ1-3, with a weak D call TRBD1 (6 bases). Germline CDR1 is SGHRS and CDR2 is YFSETQ. This CDR3 has 16 residues. V lost 0 bases to trimming and J lost 0 bases, with 10 bases between them. The CDR3 DNA sequence: TGCGCCAGCAGCTTGGGACAGGAATACTCTGGAAACACCATATATTTT. It codes for CASSLGQEYSGNTIYF.

This clonotype was detected ten times or more. V is TRBV7-2 and J is TRBJ2-3; tentatively, D is TRBD1 (6 bases). Germline V gene sequence: CDR1 SGHTA, CDR2 FQGNSA. Deletions cut 3 bases from V and 0 bases from J, with 7 bases between. The CDR3 totals 14 residues. This chain's CDR3 is CASSFGQSTDTQYF. The CDR3 DNA reads as TGTGCCAGCAGCTTCGGACAGAGCACAGATACGCAGTATTTT.

This clonotype was observed a few times. V and J are TRBV4-2 and TRBJ2-7, with 8 bases matching TRBD2. The J segment lost 2 bases and the V segment lost 4 bases, leaving 7 bases of the junction unmatched. The germline CDR1 and CDR2 sequences are LGHNA and YNFKEQ. The CDR3 length is 15 residues. CDR3 protein: CASSRLGLGAYEQYF. The CDR3 region has the DNA TGTGCCAGCAGCCGACTGGGACTAGGCGCCTACGAGCAGTACTTC.

The V gene is TRBV28, the J gene TRBJ1-5; D is perhaps TRBD1 (6 bases). Trimming took 1 base from V and 4 from J, leaving 17 bases between them. CDR1 and CDR2 from the germline V gene are MDHEN and SYDVKM. The CDR3 totals 17 residues. As DNA, the CDR3 is TGTGCCAGCAGTTTATCCCCTCAGGGGCGGAAAAATCAGCCCCAGCATTTT. Amino acids: CASSLSPQGRKNQPQHF.

This clonotype occurred many times. The chain joins TRBV11-2 to TRBJ2-5, with D unresolved. The CDR3 extends over 16 amino acids. Deletions cut 3 bases from V and 3 bases from J, with 17 bases between. Germline CDR1 is SGHAT and CDR2 is FQNNGV. In DNA, the CDR3 is TGTGCCAGCAGCTTTTCGTCATCATTCAATAAAGAGACCCAGTACTTC. As protein: CASSFSSSFNKETQYF. The complete variable domain, with remaining parts taken from reference TRBV11-2 and TRBJ2-5, reads EAGVAQSPRYKIIEKRQSVAFWCNPISGHATLYWYQQILGQGPKLLIQFQNNGVVDDSQLPKDRFSAERLKGVDSTLKIQPAKLEDSAVYLCASSFSSSFNKETQYFGPGTRLLVL.

This clonotype was seen repeatedly, ten times or more. V gene TRBV7-6 combines with J gene TRBJ2-1; no clear D gene. Germline V gene lookup returns CDR1 SGHVS and CDR2 FNYEAQ. V lost 8 bases to trimming and J lost 8 bases, with 10 bases between them. This CDR3 has 11 residues. The CDR3 loop is CASAIMDEQFF. The CDR3 DNA reads as TGTGCCAGCGCGATAATGGATGAGCAGTTCTTC.